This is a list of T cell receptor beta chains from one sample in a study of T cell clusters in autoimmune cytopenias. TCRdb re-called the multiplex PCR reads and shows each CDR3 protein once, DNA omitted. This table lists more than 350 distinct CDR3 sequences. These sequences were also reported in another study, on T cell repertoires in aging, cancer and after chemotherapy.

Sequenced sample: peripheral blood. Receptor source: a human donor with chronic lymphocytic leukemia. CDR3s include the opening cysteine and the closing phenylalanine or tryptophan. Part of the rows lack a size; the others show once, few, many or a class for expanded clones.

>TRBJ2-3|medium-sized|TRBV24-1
CATRPRGAGEDTQYF
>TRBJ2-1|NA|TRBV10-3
CAISESKGLAGGLDEQFF
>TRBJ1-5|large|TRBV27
CASSIPGRNQPQHF
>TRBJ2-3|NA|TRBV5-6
CASSFFGGTDTQYF
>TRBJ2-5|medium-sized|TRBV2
CASSSDVYQETQYF
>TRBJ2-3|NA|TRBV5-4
CASSLRRGGTDTQYF
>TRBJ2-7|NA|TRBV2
CASSGAGGGRYEQYF
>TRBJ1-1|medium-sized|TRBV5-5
CASSRTGGFEAFF
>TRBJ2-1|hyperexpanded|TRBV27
CAVGGQGGYNEQFF
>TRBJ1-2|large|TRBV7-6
CASSSYQTGSTDGYTF
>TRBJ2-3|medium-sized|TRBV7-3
CASSLGAGGPGVAQYF
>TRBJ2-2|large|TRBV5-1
CASSSTPVDRDTGELFF
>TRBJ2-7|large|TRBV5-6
CASSYLRGGRNEQYF
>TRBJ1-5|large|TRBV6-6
CASSPVGDQSYQPQHF
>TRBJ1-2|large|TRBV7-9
CASRSPGKDYGYTF
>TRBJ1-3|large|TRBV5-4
CASSLAGTAPGNTIYF
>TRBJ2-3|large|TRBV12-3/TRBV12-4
CASSFWTESTDTQYF
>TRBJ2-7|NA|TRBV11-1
CASRRRQGSYEQYF
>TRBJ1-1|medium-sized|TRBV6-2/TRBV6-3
CASSYPGASLNTEAFF
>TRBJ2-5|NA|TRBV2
CASSRVGGGGETQYF
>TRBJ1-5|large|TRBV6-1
CASGEGGNQPQHF
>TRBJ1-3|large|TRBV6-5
CASSYSGGARGNTIYF
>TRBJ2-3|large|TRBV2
CASRKRGSTDTQYF
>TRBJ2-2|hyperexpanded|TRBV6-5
CASSYTEQGSGELFF
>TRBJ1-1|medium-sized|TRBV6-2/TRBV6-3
CAAETGGYTEAFF
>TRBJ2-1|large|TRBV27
CASSPFYSGGTDEQFF
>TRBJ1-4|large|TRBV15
CATSDDRVNEKLFF
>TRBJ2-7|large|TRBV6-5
CASSYGPSGNYEQYF
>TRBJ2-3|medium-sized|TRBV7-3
CASSYGRSTDTQYF
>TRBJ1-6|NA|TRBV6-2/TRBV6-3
CASSYTGTANSPLHF
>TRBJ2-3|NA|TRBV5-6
CASSLARGPADTQYF
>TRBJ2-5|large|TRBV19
CASSLGGGPRETQYF
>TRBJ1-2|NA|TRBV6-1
CAMGQGADYGYTF